These T cell receptor beta chains were read from a single sample in a study of blood T cell repertoires in COVID-19. The method was immunoSEQ multiplex PCR; TCRdb's version includes in-frame clones alone and lacks a portion of them. The sample contains hundreds of thousands of clones, about 80% of which appear only once. The sample comprised PBMCs or T cells enriched from blood (not recorded which). Every receptor here comes from a woman aged 40 to 55 who had been exposed to COVID-19. Each CDR3 is given with its conserved first and last residue. Fields, in order: clone size, V gene, J gene, D gene, CDR3 protein, CDR3 DNA. A D gene is named only where the DNA matches it firmly. Only some rows state a clone size, as once, few, many or a class for expanded clones.

>-|TRBV28|TRBJ1-4|-
CASSAGKEKLFF
TGTGCCAGCAGTGCCGGGAAGGAAAAACTGTTTTTT
>-|TRBV6-2/TRBV6-3|TRBJ2-3|TRBD2
CASSYTVVAGGRGTDTQYF
TGTGCCAGCAGTTACACCGTGGTAGCGGGGGGGCGGGGCACAGATACGCAGTATTTT
>-|TRBV5-4|TRBJ2-7|-
CASSPGKGGQYEQYF
TGTGCCAGCAGCCCTGGGAAGGGGGGGCAGTACGAGCAGTACTTC
>-|TRBV5-4|TRBJ1-6|TRBD1
CASSLGTGRSFGKSPLHF
TGTGCCAGCAGCTTGGGGACAGGTCGGTCGTTCGGAAAATCACCCCTCCACTTT
>-|TRBV30|TRBJ1-6|-
CAWSPPISRVGNSPLHF
TGTGCCTGGAGTCCCCCCATCTCCAGGGTGGGTAATTCACCCCTCCACTTT
>-|TRBV18|TRBJ2-2|TRBD2
CASSPLAGTNTGELFF
TGTGCCAGCTCACCATTAGCGGGGACGAACACCGGGGAGCTGTTTTTT
>-|TRBV4-3|TRBJ1-1|-
CASSQDQGILTEAFF
TGCGCCAGCAGCCAAGATCAGGGAATTTTAACTGAAGCTTTCTTT
>-|TRBV24-1|TRBJ2-5|-
CATSAIGSGGKETQYF
TGTGCCACCAGTGCTATCGGTAGCGGAGGGAAAGAGACCCAGTACTTC
>-|TRBV14|TRBJ1-2|-
CASSLRTPRNYGYTF
TGTGCCAGCAGCTTACGGACTCCGCGGAATTATGGCTACACCTTC
>-|TRBV2|TRBJ1-1|-
CASSEAREAFF
TGTGCCAGCAGTGAAGCGCGTGAAGCTTTCTTT
>once|TRBV20-1|TRBJ2-1|TRBD2
CSASTPTSGLGLSSYNEQFF
TGCAGTGCTAGTACCCCGACTAGCGGGCTCGGCTTGAGCTCCTACAATGAGCAGTTCTTC
>-|TRBV5-1|TRBJ2-1|-
CASSLDPGGNEQFF
TGCGCCAGCAGCTTAGACCCAGGAGGCAATGAGCAGTTCTTC
>-|TRBV4-2|TRBJ1-1|-
CASSQDHLAAKAFF
TGTGCCAGCAGCCAAGATCATCTAGCCGCGAAAGCTTTCTTT
>many|TRBV27|TRBJ1-5|-
CASSLVASNQPQHF
TGTGCCAGCAGTTTAGTCGCGAGCAATCAGCCCCAGCATTTT
>-|TRBV19|TRBJ2-7|TRBD1
CASSNRDSYEQYF
TGTGCCAGTAGTAACCGGGACAGTTACGAGCAGTACTTC
>-|TRBV30|TRBJ1-1|-
CAWGKPRDLLFSEAFF
TGTGCCTGGGGGAAACCCAGGGACTTACTGTTCTCTGAAGCTTTCTTT
>few|TRBV7-9|TRBJ2-3|TRBD2
CASSHRTSGEADTQYF
TGTGCCAGCAGCCACCGGACTAGCGGGGAGGCAGATACGCAGTATTTT
>-|TRBV6-5|TRBJ2-2|-
CASSLKTSRTGELFF
TGTGCCAGCAGTCTAAAGACTAGTCGAACCGGGGAGCTGTTTTTT
>-|TRBV27|TRBJ1-1|TRBD1
CASSLKQGRTEAFF
TGTGCCAGCAGTTTGAAACAGGGGCGCACTGAAGCTTTCTTT
>-|TRBV6-2/TRBV6-3|TRBJ1-2|-
CASSYSTAAGYTF
TGTGCCAGCAGTTACTCGACTGCGGCAGGCTACACCTTC
>-|TRBV7-3|TRBJ2-1|TRBD2
CASSLRLAVNEQFF
TGTGCCAGCAGCTTAAGACTAGCGGTGAATGAGCAGTTCTTC
>-|TRBV15|TRBJ1-2|TRBD1
CATSPNFEVQGEYGYTF
TGTGCCACCAGCCCTAACTTCGAGGTACAGGGGGAATATGGCTACACCTTC
>-|TRBV5-1|TRBJ1-1|-
CASSLVPGENTEAFF
TGCGCCAGCAGCTTGGTTCCAGGGGAGAACACTGAAGCTTTCTTT
>-|TRBV2|TRBJ1-4|TRBD1
CASSEGTGSEKLFF
TGTGCCAGCAGTGAAGGGACAGGGAGTGAAAAACTGTTTTTT
>-|TRBV29-1|TRBJ2-5|TRBD2
CSVPVAGGRETQYF
TGCAGCGTTCCAGTCGCGGGGGGCCGGGAGACCCAGTACTTC